This T cell receptor beta chain stems from a study of blood T cell repertoires in COVID-19. In regard to this clone: The same CDR3 also results from other DNA sequences found in this sample.

In the original processing: Nucleated cell counts were estimated from reference gene primer amplification. Method: immunoSEQ multiplex PCR; TCRdb's copy keeps in-frame clones and lacks some. That table supplies the V and J calls and clone size; D and trimming were determined from the DNA. The sample lists around 150,000 clones, around three quarters occurring once. Trimming pared 4 bases from V and 6 bases from J, leaving 13 bases between. Germline CDR1 is SQVTM and CDR2 is ANQGSEA. This CDR3 has 13 residues. Sequenced sample: peripheral blood. The chain combines TRBV29-1 with TRBJ1-5; D remains unclear. The source is a man in his 60s with acute or convalescent COVID-19. The CDR3 bases are TGCAGCGTTGCCACCGGAGGTGGTCAGCCCCAGCATTTT. It is translated as CSVATGGGQPQHF.